What follows describes a single T cell receptor beta chain. The antigen remains unidentified. This sample is drawn from a study of shared clonotypes between healthy human individuals. Whole-study findings and limits: Memory subsets had estimated richness that was generally smaller than that of naive subsets.

The length of the CDR3 is 14 residues. The ends lost 6 bases at V and 3 bases at J; junction bases unmatched: 7. The germline CDR1 and CDR2 sequences are SQVTM and ANQGSEA. Repertoires were generated with immunoSEQ multiplex PCR, while TCRdb's copy carries only in-frame clones and drops some. The sample gives fewer than 2.5 million clones, 80% to 95% of which show up once; 0.36% is in the top ten. J is TRBJ1-5 and V is TRBV29-1, with TRBD1 matching over 8 bases. The TCR sequence derives from a man aged 18 to 29 in good health. Some clones in this sample may be carry-over from other donors' samples. Sequencing was done on a sample of naive CD4+ T cells from PBMCs. The subset was: CD45RA+ positively selected. The CDR3 here is CSVSGQDLNQPQHF. The CDR3 DNA reads as TGCAGCGTGTCGGGACAGGACCTCAATCAGCCCCAGCATTTT.